These 26 T cell receptor beta chains were sequenced from one sample in a study of T cells in localized non-small cell lung cancer. Measured with immunoSEQ multiplex PCR; TCRdb has only the in-frame clones, and not every one. The profile shows roughly 86,000 clones, approximately 84% of them singletons. This specimen was peripheral blood, taken before any cancer treatment. The receptors were gathered from a man aged 40 to 69 with stage I lung adenocarcinoma.

The V gene is TRBV30, the J gene TRBJ2-7, with D perhaps TRBD1 (6 bases). Germline CDR1 GTSNPN, CDR2 SVGIG (reference sequence). The germline V and J ends were trimmed by 0 bases and 1 base, with 19 bases remaining between them. This CDR3 comprises 17 residues. The CDR3 coding sequence is TGTGCCTGGAGTGTACCCCTCAACAGGGCCATTTCCTACGAGCAGTACTTC. It specifies CAWSVPLNRAISYEQYF.

This clone was detected only a few times. The V call is TRBV28, the J call TRBJ2-7; D unresolved. This CDR3 spans 16 amino acids. Germline V gene lookup returns CDR1 MDHEN and CDR2 SYDVKM. Trimming took off 2 bases at V and 5 bases at J, with 19 bases between the two ends. CDR3 loop: CASSLGRGPLNHEQYF. DNA of the CDR3: TGTGCCAGCAGTTTAGGTCGTGGCCCGCTAAATCACGAGCAGTACTTC.

This clone was counted a few times. This chain connects TRBV11-2 to TRBJ2-2; unclear D gene. In germline, CDR1 is SGHAT, CDR2 FQNNGV. The CDR3 contains 14 residues. Trimming took 3 bases from V and 3 from J, leaving 8 bases between them. The CDR3 is CASSFRRYTGELFF. The CDR3 DNA sequence: TGTGCCAGCAGCTTCAGGCGATACACCGGGGAGCTGTTTTTT.

This chain joins TRBV9 and TRBJ2-1, with TRBD2 matching over 7 bases. J lost 4 bases, V lost 6 bases, and 10 bases had no gene match. CDR3 length: 15 residues. Germline V lookup: CDR1 SGDLS, CDR2 YYNGEE. DNA for the CDR3: TGTGCCAGCACCAAGGATGTGGGGGGGTACAATGAGCAGTTCTTC. As protein: CASTKDVGGYNEQFF.

The rearrangement links TRBV11-2 to TRBJ2-7; D not certain. This CDR3 contains 11 residues. Germline CDR1 is SGHAT and CDR2 is FQNNGV. V was trimmed by 4 bases and J by 6 bases, leaving 7 bases between them. The CDR3 nucleotides are TGTGCCAGCAGCTCTCCCTTCGAGCAGTACTTC. Translating it yields CASSSPFEQYF.

DNA for the CDR3: TGTGCCAGTAGTGGCGGACTGAGGAAGACAGATACGCAGTATTTT. This sequence encodes CASSGGLRKTDTQYF. The chain is built from TRBV19 and TRBJ2-3; possible D gene TRBD2, 5 bases. Germline V gene lookup returns CDR1 LNHDA and CDR2 SQIVND (reference sequence). Trimming stripped 5 bases from V and 3 bases from J, with 15 bases between. The CDR3 consists of 15 residues.

This sequence joins TRBV7-9 and TRBJ1-2; no clear D. V dropped 2 bases and J dropped 0 bases, with 10 bases sitting between them. This CDR3 has 15 amino acids. The germline gives CDR1 SEHNR, CDR2 FQNEAQ (reference sequence). In DNA form, the CDR3 reads TGTGCCAGCAGCTTAATGGCAGGAACTAACTATGGCTACACCTTC. It is translated as CASSLMAGTNYGYTF.

The V gene is TRBV7-8, the J gene TRBJ2-7, with 8 bases identical to TRBD1. Looked up from germline, CDR1 is SGHVS and CDR2 is FQNEAQ. The trim removed 4 bases at V and 3 bases at J, leaving 5 bases unmatched. The CDR3 is 14 residues long. The CDR3 sequence: CASSSQGGHYEQYF. CDR3 nucleotides: TGTGCCAGCAGCTCACAGGGGGGTCACTACGAGCAGTACTTC. The complete variable domain, with remaining parts taken from reference TRBV7-8 and TRBJ2-7, reads GAGVSQSPRYKVAKRGQDVALRCDPISGHVSLFWYQQALGQGPEFLTYFQNEAQLDKSGLPSDRFFAERPEGSVSTLKIQRTQQEDSAVYLCASSSQGGHYEQYFGPGTRLTVT.

The rearrangement joins TRBV5-4 to TRBJ1-2; tentative D call: TRBD1 (5 bases). The CDR3 has 14 amino acids. Germline CDR1 is SGHNT and CDR2 is YYREEE (reference sequence). Between the trimmed V and J ends, which lost 1 base and 6 bases, there was a span of 13 bases. CDR3: CASSLIAGKDGYTF. In nucleotides, the CDR3 is TGTGCCAGCAGCTTGATCGCAGGGAAGGATGGCTACACCTTC.

V and J are TRBV11-2 and TRBJ2-1; 9 bases match TRBD2. CDR3 length equals 18 residues. V trimming: 3 bases; J trimming: 0 bases; junction bases outside the gene matches: 9. Germline assignment: CDR1 SGHAT and CDR2 FQNNGV. The CDR3 DNA reads as TGTGCCAGCAGCTTCCGGAGAGCGGGGGGACGCTCCTACAATGAGCAGTTCTTC. This translates into CASSFRRAGGRSYNEQFF.

The chain recombines TRBV9 with TRBJ2-2; D not resolved. V was trimmed by 0 bases and J by 1 base, leaving 4 bases between them. There are 14 residues in the CDR3. Germline V gene lookup returns CDR1 SGDLS and CDR2 YYNGEE. The CDR3 region has the DNA TGTGCCAGCAGCGTAGGACAGAACACCGGGGAGCTGTTTTTT. Its translation: CASSVGQNTGELFF.

The chain is built from TRBV7-3 and TRBJ1-1; possibly TRBD1 for D (6 bases). The CDR3 is made up of 15 amino acids. Trimming removed 0 bases from V and 5 bases from J, with 13 bases in between. Germline CDR1 SGHTA, CDR2 FQGTGA. CDR3 sequence reads: CASSLTPGRGTEAFF. The CDR3, as DNA: TGTGCCAGCAGCTTAACGCCAGGGAGGGGGACTGAAGCTTTCTTT.

The rearrangement links TRBV6-6 to TRBJ1-3, with 10 bases identical to TRBD1. Trimming took 5 bases from V and 3 from J; bases not matched to a gene: 4. The CDR3 totals 15 residues. The germline gives CDR1 MNHNY, CDR2 SVGAGI (reference sequence). The CDR3 coding sequence is TGTGCCAGCAGTCGACAGGGGGCGATTGGAAACACCATATATTTT. The encoded protein is CASSRQGAIGNTIYF.

The chain uses TRBV19 and TRBJ2-7, with D unclear. CDR1 is LNHDA, CDR2 SQIVND, per germline (reference sequence). This CDR3 is 14 amino acids long. V was trimmed by 3 bases and J by 3 bases, leaving 12 bases between them. The CDR3 spells CASSIRNRNYEQYF. CDR3 coding DNA: TGTGCCAGTAGTATCCGGAACAGAAACTACGAGCAGTACTTC.

This chain's CDR3 is CASRRTGDNEQFF. In DNA, the CDR3 is TGTGCCAGCAGGCGGACAGGGGACAATGAGCAGTTCTTC. J is TRBJ2-1 and V is TRBV28, with 9 bases fitting TRBD1. This CDR3 region has 13 residues. V lost 6 bases, J lost 5 bases, and 2 bases stayed unmatched. Germline CDR1 is MDHEN and CDR2 is SYDVKM.

The rearrangement links TRBV7-6 to TRBJ2-6; possibly TRBD1 or TRBD2 for D (6 bases each). The V gene lost 4 bases and the J gene lost 2 bases, with 18 bases spanning the gap. Germline CDR1 reads SGHVS; CDR2 reads FNYEAQ. The CDR3 has 18 amino acids. The CDR3 DNA follows: TGTGCCAGCAGCTCGCTCGAACCGGGGGCGGCTGGGGCCAACGTCCTGACTTTC. It specifies CASSSLEPGAAGANVLTF.

There are a few counts of this clone. V and J are TRBV2 and TRBJ1-6, with TRBD1 as a possible D gene (6 bases). V was clipped by 5 bases and J by 7 bases, with 15 bases between them. The V gene's germline CDR1 is SNHLY and CDR2 FYNNEI. This CDR3 comprises 15 residues. The CDR3 here is CASSTDRYMNSPLHF. Here the CDR3 DNA reads TGTGCCAGCAGTACCGACAGGTACATGAATTCACCCCTCCACTTT. The whole variable domain, filled in from reference TRBV2 and TRBJ1-6, reads EPEVTQTPSHQVTQMGQEVILRCVPISNHLYFYWYRQILGQKVEFLVSFYNNEISEKSEIFDDQFSVERPDGSNFTLKIRSTKLEDSAMYFCASSTDRYMNSPLHFGNGTRLTVT.

This sequence joins TRBV7-9 and TRBJ2-3; the D gene could be TRBD1 or TRBD2 (5 bases each). V was pared by 5 bases and J by 5 bases, with 17 bases between. Germline CDR1 and CDR2: SEHNR and FQNEAQ (reference sequence). This CDR3 spans 15 amino acids. This CDR3 reads CASSPRVGTGDTQYF. For the CDR3, the DNA is TGTGCCAGCAGCCCTCGGGTGGGGACGGGAGATACGCAGTATTTT.

V usage is TRBV18 and J usage is TRBJ2-1; D uncertain. The CDR3 length is 14 residues. Trimming pared 10 bases from V and 2 bases from J, leaving 15 bases between. Germline CDR1 and CDR2: KGHSH and LQKENI. The CDR3 coding sequence is TGTGCCACCAATTTTGACGGACCCTACAATGAGCAGTTCTTC. Residues: CATNFDGPYNEQFF.

The chain carries TRBV14 and TRBJ2-7, with D uncertain. V shed 4 bases and J shed 7 bases, with 11 bases lying between them. Germline V gene data show CDR1 as SGHDN and CDR2 as FVKESK. The CDR3 is made up of 12 amino acids. DNA for the CDR3: TGTGCCAGCAGCCCCTCCCCAGGAGAGCAGTACTTC. This codes for CASSPSPGEQYF.

The chain has TRBV10-3 and TRBJ2-3, with TRBD2 as a possible D gene (6 bases). The CDR3 runs 13 residues. From germline, CDR1 is ENHRY and CDR2 SYGVKD. V gave up 6 bases and J gave up 2 bases, with 9 bases separating them. CDR3 in amino acids: CAISRDSTDTQYF. CDR3 nucleotide sequence: TGTGCCATCAGCCGGGACTCCACAGATACGCAGTATTTT.

The chain has TRBV10-3 and TRBJ2-5, with 8 nucleotides matching TRBD2. CDR3 length equals 15 residues. V was clipped by 0 bases and J by 4 bases; unmatched bases: 4. CDR1 ENHRY and CDR2 SYGVKD come from the germline V gene. CDR3 sequence: CAISESGGAPETQYF. The CDR3 region has the DNA TGTGCCATCAGTGAGTCCGGGGGGGCCCCAGAGACCCAGTACTTC.

The chain joins TRBV5-8 to TRBJ1-1; no firm D call. Germline values: CDR1 SGHTS, CDR2 YDEGEE. Trimming removed 4 bases at V and 1 base at J, with 11 bases between. The CDR3 consists of 14 residues. In nucleotides, the CDR3 is TGTGCCAGCAGCATTTACAGACCGAACACTGAAGCTTTCTTT. Protein product: CASSIYRPNTEAFF.

On this clone: This CDR3 is also generated by other DNA sequences in the sample. This chain links TRBV18 with TRBJ1-5; 9 bases map to TRBD1. Germline V CDR1 and CDR2: KGHSH, LQKENI. This CDR3 has 14 residues. J lost 4 bases, V lost 4 bases, and 2 bases had no gene match. The CDR3 reads CASSLGQGNQPQHF. For the CDR3, the DNA is TGTGCCAGCTCACTAGGACAGGGGAATCAGCCCCAGCATTTT. The entire variable domain, with the rest obtained from reference TRBV18 and TRBJ1-5, is as follows: NAGVMQNPRHLVRRRGQEARLRCSPMKGHSHVYWYRQLPEEGLKFMVYLQKENIIDESGMPKERFSAEFPKEGPSILRIQQVVRGDSAAYFCASSLGQGNQPQHFGDGTRLSIL.

In its sample, this clone was seen once. The chain carries TRBV4-3 and TRBJ2-5, with a weak D call TRBD2 (5 bases). CDR3 length: 15 residues. Germline V gene data show CDR1 as LGHNA and CDR2 as YSLEER. The V end lost 0 bases, the J end lost 6 bases, and 14 bases lay between the germline ends. CDR3 sequence: CASSQDHEWRKTQYF. DNA of the CDR3: TGCGCCAGCAGCCAAGATCACGAGTGGAGGAAGACCCAGTACTTC.

A few counts support this clone. The CDR3 nucleotides read TGTGCCAGCAGTGAAGGAACAGGTTTAGGGATGGATTCACCCCTCCACTTT. Encoded protein: CASSEGTGLGMDSPLHF. The rearrangement joins TRBV25-1 to TRBJ1-6; a possible D gene is TRBD1 (5 bases). From germline, CDR1 is MGHDK and CDR2 SYGVNS. This CDR3 has 17 amino acids. Trimming cost V 2 bases and J 8 bases, with 19 bases left between them.